A selection of T cell receptor beta chains follows, all from one sample in a study of T-cell reconstitution after alpha-beta-depleted transplantation in children. TCRdb called the PCR reads again in MiXCR, with one record for every CDR3 protein. The sample consists of about 980,000 distinct CDR3 sequences, roughly 29% of them appearing once. This material consisted of PBMCs, mostly from graft donor cells, taken 360 days after TCRalphabeta/CD19-depleted stem cell transplant. The source of these receptors is a boy under two years old who had a stem cell transplant for SCID, so the T cells may come from the graft donor. CDR3s include the opening cysteine and the closing phenylalanine or tryptophan. The D gene is left open where the match is weak. Not all rows give a size; the values are once, few, many and, for expanded clones, a class.

j_call | v_call | clone_size | d_call | cdr3_aa | cdr3_nt
TRBJ2-7 | TRBV4-2 | - | - | CASSQEGALHEQYF | TGTGCCAGCAGCCAAGAAGGGGCATTGCACGAGCAGTACTTC
TRBJ2-2 | TRBV6-2/TRBV6-3 | - | - | CASSSLRTGELFF | TGTGCCAGCAGTTCTCTGCGGACCGGGGAGCTGTTTTTT
TRBJ2-1 | TRBV27 | few | TRBD2 | CASSFPTSGGFQFF | TGTGCCAGCAGTTTCCCGACTAGCGGGGGGTTCCAGTTCTTC
TRBJ2-2 | TRBV7-3 | few | TRBD1 | CASSATGAGELFF | TGTGCCAGCAGCGCGACAGGGGCCGGGGAGCTGTTTTTT
TRBJ2-1 | TRBV19 | - | TRBD2 | CASSVQVAGAQFF | TGTGCCAGTAGTGTGCAGGTAGCGGGGGCTCAGTTCTTC
TRBJ2-7 | TRBV5-1 | - | TRBD2 | CASTRTSGSYEQYF | TGCGCCAGCACCCGGACTAGCGGTTCCTACGAGCAGTACTTC
TRBJ1-2 | TRBV6-1 | few | TRBD1 | CASRGTEGPGYGYTF | TGTGCCTCCCGTGGGACAGAAGGGCCGGGCTATGGCTACACCTTC
TRBJ2-7 | TRBV12-3/TRBV12-4 | few | - | CASSLIGTPWDEQYF | TGTGCCAGCAGTTTAATAGGGACACCCTGGGACGAGCAGTACTTC
TRBJ2-7 | TRBV5-5 | - | - | CASTRGSGSYEQYF | TGTGCCAGCACCCGAGGTAGCGGCTCCTACGAGCAGTACTTC
TRBJ2-1 | TRBV11-1 | few | TRBD1 | CASSLGSNRDRSYNEQFF | TGTGCCAGCAGCTTAGGCTCCAATCGGGACAGGTCCTACAATGAGCAGTTCTTC
TRBJ1-4 | TRBV12-3/TRBV12-4 | few | - | CASSYGPQGNEKLFF | TGTGCCAGCAGTTATGGCCCGCAGGGGAATGAAAAACTGTTTTTT
TRBJ2-5 | TRBV20-1 | few | TRBD2 | CSASPGLAHQETQYF | TGCAGTGCTTCCCCAGGACTAGCCCACCAAGAGACCCAGTACTTC
TRBJ2-3 | TRBV4-2 | few | - | CASSQEVGGYTDTQYF | TGTGCCAGCAGCCAAGAAGTCGGGGGCTACACAGATACGCAGTATTTT
TRBJ2-7 | TRBV7-8 | few | - | CASSLGHLSSYEQYF | TGTGCCAGCAGCTTAGGTCACTTGAGCTCCTACGAGCAGTACTTC
TRBJ2-1 | TRBV24-1 | - | TRBD1 | CATSDLGTGGREQFF | TGTGCCACCAGTGATTTGGGGACAGGGGGCCGTGAGCAGTTCTTC
TRBJ2-1 | TRBV3-1 | few | - | CASSQVGGQQFF | TGTGCCAGCAGCCAAGTTGGGGGACAGCAGTTCTTC
TRBJ2-1 | TRBV11-2 | - | TRBD2 | CASSSLRRGGGNYNEQFF | TGTGCCAGCAGCTCCCTTCGTAGGGGCGGGGGTAACTACAATGAGCAGTTCTTC
TRBJ2-1 | TRBV9 | few | TRBD2 | CASSVEGLADYNEQFF | TGTGCCAGCAGCGTAGAGGGACTAGCGGACTACAATGAGCAGTTCTTC
TRBJ2-5 | TRBV7-8 | few | TRBD2 | CASSFRLAGEETQYF | TGTGCCAGCAGCTTTCGGCTAGCGGGGGAAGAGACCCAGTACTTC
TRBJ2-5 | TRBV6-2/TRBV6-3 | few | TRBD2 | CASRNPIAGALQETQYF | TGTGCCAGCCGGAACCCTATAGCGGGGGCCTTACAAGAGACCCAGTACTTC
TRBJ2-1 | TRBV5-1 | - | TRBD2 | CASSLGGTSGVFSYNEQFF | TGCGCCAGCAGCTTGGGTGGGACTAGCGGCGTATTCTCCTACAATGAGCAGTTCTTC
TRBJ2-7 | TRBV5-1 | - | - | CASSLVGPHGYEQYF | TGCGCCAGCAGCTTGGTAGGGCCGCATGGATACGAGCAGTACTTC